One sample yielded the 4 T cell receptor beta chains listed below, sequenced in a study of OX40 agonist ivuxolimab in advanced cancers. TCRdb's copy holds only in-frame clones and misses some; the assay was immunoSEQ multiplex PCR. The top ten hold about 0.6% of the sample, which has under 100,000 clones, just under 95% seen once. This specimen was CD4+ or CD8+ T cells sorted from blood, taken in a trial of the OX40 agonist ivuxolimab. The receptors originated from an adult with an advanced solid tumor such as melanoma, head and neck, liver or kidney cancer.

This chain links TRBV7-3 with TRBJ2-2, with D possibly TRBD1 on 6 matching bases. Germline CDR1 reads SGHTA; CDR2 reads FQGTGA. Deletions cut 5 bases from V and 5 bases from J, with 15 bases between. The CDR3 extends over 15 amino acids. The CDR3, as DNA: TGTGCCAGCAGCGAGACAGGCGTGAGGACCGGGGAGCTGTTTTTT. Protein product: CASSETGVRTGELFF.

J is TRBJ2-1 and V is TRBV11-2; 14 nucleotides match TRBD2. V lost 0 bases, J lost 8 bases, and 6 bases stayed unmatched. CDR1 is SGHAT and CDR2 is FQNNGV in the germline V gene. The CDR3 is 17 amino acids. The CDR3 here is CASSLEGRLAGGYEQFF. The CDR3 coding sequence is TGTGCCAGCAGCTTAGAGGGGCGACTAGCGGGAGGGTATGAGCAGTTCTTC.

The V and J genes are TRBV6-5 and TRBJ1-1; possible D gene TRBD1, 6 bases. Germline values: CDR1 MNHEY, CDR2 SVGAGI. Trimming took 7 bases from V and 0 from J, leaving 12 bases between them. The CDR3 extends over 14 amino acids. CDR3 in amino acids: CASTRDNMNTEAFF. The CDR3 nucleotides read TGTGCCAGCACCCGGGACAACATGAACACTGAAGCTTTCTTT.

V and J are TRBV2 and TRBJ2-5; D ambiguous. CDR1 is SNHLY and CDR2 is FYNNEI in the germline V gene. CDR3 length: 12 amino acids. V was trimmed by 10 bases and J by 3 bases, leaving 12 bases between them. For the CDR3, the DNA is TGTGCCAACCAGTTTGCGGAAGAGACCCAGTACTTC. Its protein product is CANQFAEETQYF.